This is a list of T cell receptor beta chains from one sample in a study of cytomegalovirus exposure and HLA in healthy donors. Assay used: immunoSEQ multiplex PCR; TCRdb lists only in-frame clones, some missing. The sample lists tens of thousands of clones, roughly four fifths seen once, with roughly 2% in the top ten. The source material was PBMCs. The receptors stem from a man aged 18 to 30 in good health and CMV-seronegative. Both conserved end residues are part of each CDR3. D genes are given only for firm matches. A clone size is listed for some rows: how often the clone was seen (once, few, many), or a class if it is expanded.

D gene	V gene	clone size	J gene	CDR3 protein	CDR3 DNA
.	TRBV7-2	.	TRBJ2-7	CASSLGQAVDEQYF	TGTGCCAGCAGCTTAGGACAGGCGGTAGACGAGCAGTACTTC
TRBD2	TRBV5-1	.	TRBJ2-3	CASKGLAGTDTQYF	TGCGCCAGCAAGGGACTAGCGGGGACAGATACGCAGTATTTT
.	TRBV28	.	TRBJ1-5	CASKKGFIQPQHF	TGTGCCAGCAAAAAGGGGTTTATTCAGCCCCAGCATTTT
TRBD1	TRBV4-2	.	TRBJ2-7	CASSHITAGGALYEQYF	TGTGCCAGCAGCCACATCACGGCAGGGGGCGCTTTATACGAGCAGTACTTC
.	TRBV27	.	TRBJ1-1	CASRQGNTEAFF	TGTGCCAGCAGACAGGGGAACACTGAAGCTTTCTTT
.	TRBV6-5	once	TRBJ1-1	CASSYSRILNTEAFF	TGTGCCAGCAGTTACTCCAGGATACTGAACACTGAAGCTTTCTTT
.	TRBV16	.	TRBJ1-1	CASSQTGIFMTEAFF	TGTGCCAGCAGCCAAACAGGAATATTTATGACTGAAGCTTTCTTT
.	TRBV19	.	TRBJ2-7	CASSILGRNRYEQYF	TGTGCCAGTAGTATCCTTGGCAGAAACCGATACGAGCAGTACTTC
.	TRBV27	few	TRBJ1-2	CASSISTGYGYTF	TGTGCCAGCAGTATCTCGACAGGCTATGGCTACACCTTC
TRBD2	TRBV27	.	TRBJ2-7	CASREGLADAYEQYF	TGTGCCAGCAGGGAGGGACTAGCGGACGCCTACGAGCAGTACTTC
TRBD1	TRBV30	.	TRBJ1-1	CAWAGTENTEAFF	TGTGCCTGGGCCGGGACAGAGAACACTGAAGCTTTCTTT
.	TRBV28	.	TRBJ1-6	CASSPGGGVRMQSPLHF	TGTGCCAGCAGTCCCGGGGGAGGGGTCAGGATGCAATCACCCCTCCACTTT
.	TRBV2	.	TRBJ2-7	CASKGTGKVYEQYF	TGTGCCAGCAAGGGAACGGGAAAGGTCTACGAGCAGTACTTC
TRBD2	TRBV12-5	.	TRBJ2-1	CASGLQQTSGIYNEQFF	TGTGCTAGTGGTTTACAACAAACTAGCGGAATCTACAATGAGCAGTTCTTC
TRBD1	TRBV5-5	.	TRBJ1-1	CASSRDRGSEAFF	TGTGCCAGCAGCCGGGACAGGGGATCTGAAGCTTTCTTT
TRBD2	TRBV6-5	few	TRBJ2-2	CASSSVGGVSTGELFF	TGTGCCAGCAGTTCAGTCGGGGGGGTGAGCACCGGGGAGCTGTTTTTT
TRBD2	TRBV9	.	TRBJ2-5	CASSVAPTSGQETQYF	TGTGCCAGCAGCGTCGCCCCGACTAGCGGCCAAGAGACCCAGTACTTC
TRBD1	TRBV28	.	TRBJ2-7	CASRRTGLAYEQYF	TGTGCCAGCAGGCGGACAGGGCTTGCCTACGAGCAGTACTTC
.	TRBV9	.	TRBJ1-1	CASSPDEGRTEAFF	TGTGCCAGCAGCCCAGACGAGGGGAGGACTGAAGCTTTCTTT
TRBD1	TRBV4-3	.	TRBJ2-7	CASSPGTGGLYEQYF	TGCGCCAGCAGTCCCGGGACAGGTGGGCTCTACGAGCAGTACTTC
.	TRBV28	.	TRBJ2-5	CASSAYRAVLSTQYF	TGTGCCAGCAGTGCGTATCGAGCGGTGTTATCGACCCAGTACTTC
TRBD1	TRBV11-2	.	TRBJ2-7	CASSPLKRQGSYEQYF	TGTGCCAGCAGCCCACTAAAAAGACAGGGTTCCTACGAGCAGTACTTC
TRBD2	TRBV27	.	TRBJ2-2	CASSLWSGGARTGELFF	TGTGCCAGCAGTTTATGGAGCGGGGGGGCCCGGACCGGGGAGCTGTTTTTT
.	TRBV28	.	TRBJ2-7	CASKRASRYEQYF	TGTGCCAGCAAGCGGGCCAGTCGGTACGAGCAGTACTTC
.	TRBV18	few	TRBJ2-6	CASSALADGANVLTF	TGTGCCAGCTCCGCATTGGCAGATGGGGCCAACGTCCTGACTTTC
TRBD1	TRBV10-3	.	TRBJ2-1	CGASRDRADNEQFF	TGTGGGGCCTCCCGGGACAGGGCGGACAATGAGCAGTTCTTC
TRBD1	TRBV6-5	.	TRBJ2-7	CASSYSTGPSYEQYF	TGTGCCAGCAGTTACTCGACAGGGCCCTCCTACGAGCAGTACTTC
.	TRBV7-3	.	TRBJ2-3	CASSLSRGGGYNTDTQYF	TGTGCCAGCAGCTTATCCCGGGGAGGCGGTTATAACACAGATACGCAGTATTTT
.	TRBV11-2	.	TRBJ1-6	CASSRRQLTNSPLHF	TGTGCCAGCAGCCGAAGACAGCTTACTAATTCACCCCTCCACTTT
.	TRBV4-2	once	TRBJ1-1	CASSQDTQGEAFF	TGTGCCAGCAGCCAAGATACCCAGGGTGAAGCTTTCTTT
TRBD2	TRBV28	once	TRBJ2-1	CASSGGGRPYNEQFF	TGTGCCAGCAGCGGCGGGGGGAGGCCCTACAATGAGCAGTTCTTC
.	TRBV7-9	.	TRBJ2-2	CASSPRTWTGELFF	TGTGCCAGCAGCCCCCGAACTTGGACCGGGGAGCTGTTTTTT